This entry concerns a single TCR beta chain. The antigen is not known. This record comes from a study of blood T cells in healthy people across ages. Germline V CDR1 and CDR2: KGHSH, LQKENI. Trimming cost V 2 bases and J 7 bases, with 21 bases left between them. This CDR3 has 17 amino acids. Next came a second PCR, run for about 6 to 12 cycles, which used a sample-barcoded 5' primer along with a J-beta primer mix. A single record per CDR3 protein comes from TCRdb applying MiXCR to the 5' RACE reads. Of 650,000 to 1,000,000 distinct CDR3 sequences listed, roughly 46% are singletons. Overall study results and limits: TCR beta diversity correlated strongly with naive T cell percentage.

The V call is TRBV18, the J call TRBJ1-5; possibly TRBD1 for D (6 bases). This receptor was identified in a man older than 75 in good health. The sequenced sample was blood. This CDR3 reads CASSPAEGGSLEQPQHF. The DNA for the CDR3 is TGTGCCAGCTCACCAGCTGAAGGGGGTAGTCTGGAGCAGCCCCAGCATTTT.